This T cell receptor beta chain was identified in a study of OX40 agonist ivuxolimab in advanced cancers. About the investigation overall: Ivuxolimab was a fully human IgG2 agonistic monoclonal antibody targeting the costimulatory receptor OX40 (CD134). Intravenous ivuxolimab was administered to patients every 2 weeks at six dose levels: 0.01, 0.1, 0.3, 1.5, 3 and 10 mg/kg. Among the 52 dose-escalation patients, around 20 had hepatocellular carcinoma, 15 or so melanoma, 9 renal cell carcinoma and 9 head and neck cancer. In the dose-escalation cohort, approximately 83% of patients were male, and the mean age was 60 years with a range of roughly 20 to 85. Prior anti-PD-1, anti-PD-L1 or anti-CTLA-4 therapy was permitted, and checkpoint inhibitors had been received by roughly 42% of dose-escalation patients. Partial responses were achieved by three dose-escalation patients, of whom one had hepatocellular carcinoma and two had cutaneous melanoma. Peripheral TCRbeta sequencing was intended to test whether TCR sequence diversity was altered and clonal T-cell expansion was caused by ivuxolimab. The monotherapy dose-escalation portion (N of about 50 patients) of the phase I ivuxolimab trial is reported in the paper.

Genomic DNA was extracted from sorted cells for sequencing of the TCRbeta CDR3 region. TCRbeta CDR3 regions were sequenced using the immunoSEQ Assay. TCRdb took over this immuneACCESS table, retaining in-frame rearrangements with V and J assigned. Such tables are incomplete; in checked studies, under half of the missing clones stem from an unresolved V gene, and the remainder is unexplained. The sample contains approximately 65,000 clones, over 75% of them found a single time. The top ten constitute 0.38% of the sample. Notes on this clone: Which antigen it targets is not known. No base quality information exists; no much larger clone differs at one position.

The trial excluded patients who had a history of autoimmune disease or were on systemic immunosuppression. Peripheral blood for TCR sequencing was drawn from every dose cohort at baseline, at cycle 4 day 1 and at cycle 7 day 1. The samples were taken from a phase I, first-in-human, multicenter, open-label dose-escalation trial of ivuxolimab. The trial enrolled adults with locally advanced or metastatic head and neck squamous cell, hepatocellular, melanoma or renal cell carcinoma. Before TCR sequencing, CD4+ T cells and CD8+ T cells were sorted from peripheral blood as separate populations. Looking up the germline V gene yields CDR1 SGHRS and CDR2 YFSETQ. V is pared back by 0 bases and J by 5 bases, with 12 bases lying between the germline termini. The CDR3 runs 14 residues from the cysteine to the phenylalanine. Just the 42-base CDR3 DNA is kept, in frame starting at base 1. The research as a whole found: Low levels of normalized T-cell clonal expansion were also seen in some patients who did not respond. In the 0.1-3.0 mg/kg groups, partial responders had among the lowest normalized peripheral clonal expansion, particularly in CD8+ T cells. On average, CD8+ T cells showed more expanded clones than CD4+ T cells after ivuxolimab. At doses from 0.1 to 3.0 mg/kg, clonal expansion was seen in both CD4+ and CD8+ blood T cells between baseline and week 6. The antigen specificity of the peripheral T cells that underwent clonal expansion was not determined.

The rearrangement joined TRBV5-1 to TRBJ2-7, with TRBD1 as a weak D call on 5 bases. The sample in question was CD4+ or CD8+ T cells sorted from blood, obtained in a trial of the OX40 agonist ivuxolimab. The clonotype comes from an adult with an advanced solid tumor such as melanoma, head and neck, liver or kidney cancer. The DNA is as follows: TGCGCCAGCAGCTTGGCCAGGGTTCGGGACGAGCAGTACTTC. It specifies CASSLARVRDEQYF.